This T cell receptor beta chain is drawn from a study of CD8 T cells in Susac syndrome. About 0.5 to 1 ug RNA was reverse transcribed with random hexamers. An immunoSEQ multiplex PCR generated amplified TCR beta CDR3 products spanning 54 Vbeta and 13 Jbeta. TCRdb called the immunoSEQ multiplex PCR reads again in MiXCR, with one record for every CDR3 protein. The sample holds about 180,000 distinct CDR3 sequences, roughly 94% seen once. CD8+ and CD4+ T cells circulating in blood were sequenced for TCR beta. The authors negatively isolated CD8+ and CD4+ T cells and FACS-enriched TEMRA cells. This CDR3 has 12 residues. Germline V gene data show CDR1 as MNHEY and CDR2 as SVGEGT. Trimming stripped 10 bases from V and 5 bases from J, with 15 bases between.

The source of this sequence is a human donor with Susac syndrome. The genes are TRBV6-2 or TRBV6-3 and TRBJ2-7; D perhaps matches TRBD2 (6 bases). Sample: CD4+ T cells from PBMCs. CDR3 region: CATAMGGNEQYF. In DNA form, the CDR3 reads TGTGCCACCGCGATGGGAGGTAACGAGCAGTACTTC.